This TCR beta chain was documented in a study of technical replicates of blood from a handful of donors. Data came from immunoSEQ multiplex PCR; TCRdb stores just in-frame clones and leaves some out. The data hold about 66,000 clones, with 95% to 98% observed a single time. Trimming stripped 1 base from V and 0 bases from J, with 10 bases between. This CDR3 is 15 amino acids long. CDR1 and CDR2 from the germline V gene are MGHRA and YSYEKL. The receptor comes from a human donor in good health. Sequencing was carried out using T cells isolated from PBMCs. The rearrangement joins TRBV4-1 to TRBJ2-7, with D possibly matching TRBD1 (5 bases). The CDR3 coding sequence is TGCGCCAGCAGCCAAGGCAGGGCAAGCTCCTACGAGCAGTACTTC. It encodes CASSQGRASSYEQYF.